This TCR beta chain appears in the sequencing data of a study of cytomegalovirus exposure and HLA in healthy donors. The PCR ran on 60 Vbeta and 13 Jbeta primers. Measured with immunoSEQ multiplex PCR; TCRdb has only the in-frame clones, and not every one. This sample has fewer than 250,000 clones; roughly 82% occur once, and the top ten carry about 6.1%. Whole-study findings and limits: Association with HLA alleles at 0.05 false discovery rate was found for 16,951 TCR beta sequences in a later analysis.

To note about this clone: Its antigen is not identified.

This TCR was recovered from a man aged 40-49 years in good health and CMV-seropositive. The sequencing input was PBMCs.

The CDR3 is CASSWTGGVNQPQHF. The CDR3 DNA sequence: TGTGCCAGCAGCTGGACAGGGGGCGTCAATCAGCCCCAGCATTTT. J is TRBJ1-5 and V is TRBV7-2; 11 bases match TRBD1. The V and J ends lost 4 bases and 3 bases, in that order; junction bases with no gene match: 2. CDR1 SGHTA and CDR2 FQGNSA come from the germline V gene. The CDR3 consists of 15 residues.